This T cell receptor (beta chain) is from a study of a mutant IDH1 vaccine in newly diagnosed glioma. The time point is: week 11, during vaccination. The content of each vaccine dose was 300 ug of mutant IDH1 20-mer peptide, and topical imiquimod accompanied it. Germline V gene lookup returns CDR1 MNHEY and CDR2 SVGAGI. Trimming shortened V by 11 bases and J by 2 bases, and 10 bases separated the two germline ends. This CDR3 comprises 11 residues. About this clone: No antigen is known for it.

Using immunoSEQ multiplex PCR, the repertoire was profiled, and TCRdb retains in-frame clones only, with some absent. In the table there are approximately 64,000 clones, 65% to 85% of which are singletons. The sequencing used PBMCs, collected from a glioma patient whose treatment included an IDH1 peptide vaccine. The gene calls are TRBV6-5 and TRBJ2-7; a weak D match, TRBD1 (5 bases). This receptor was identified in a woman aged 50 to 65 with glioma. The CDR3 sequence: CASRAAYEQYF. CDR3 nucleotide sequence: TGTGCCTCCAGGGCGGCCTACGAGCAGTACTTC.